The clone carrying this T cell receptor beta chain was recorded only once. Method: immunoSEQ multiplex PCR; TCRdb's copy keeps in-frame clones and lacks some. Of 70,000 to 90,000 clones listed, roughly 84% are singletons. This sample was taken from a study of OX40 agonist ivuxolimab in advanced cancers. Germline lookup yields CDR1 MNHEY and CDR2 SMNVEV (reference sequence). The CDR3 runs to 15 residues. The V and J ends lost 3 bases and 4 bases, in that order; junction bases with no gene match: 8. The chain carries TRBV27 and TRBJ2-7, with 8 bases lining up with TRBD1. The sequence was obtained from an adult with an advanced solid tumor such as melanoma, head and neck, liver or kidney cancer. This specimen consisted of CD4+ or CD8+ T cells sorted from blood, obtained in a trial of the OX40 agonist ivuxolimab. The CDR3 sequence is CASSFGQGFTYEQYF. The CDR3, as DNA: TGTGCCAGCAGTTTTGGACAGGGCTTCACTTACGAGCAGTACTTC.